Given below is one TCR beta chain in context. This clone's antigen is unknown. No base qualities exist here, and no much larger clone lies one base off it. From the cysteine up to the phenylalanine, the CDR3 has a length of 13 residues. Left in the record is the CDR3 DNA by itself, 39 bases read in frame from the first base. At the junction V is shortened by 7 bases and J by 2 bases, with 10 bases in between. From a lookup of the germline V gene, CDR1 and CDR2 are ENHRY and SYGVKD. The receptor library was made with the immunoSEQ multiplex PCR assay. For most patients, genomic DNA was isolated with the Qiagen DNeasy Blood and Tissue Kit and shipped frozen to Adaptive Biotechnologies for TCR sequencing. For most patients, high-throughput TCR-beta CDR3 sequencing of genomic DNA was performed by Adaptive Biotechnologies. The original methods were these. TCR sequencing data were retrieved from Adaptive's ImmunoSEQ software for 18 patients, whereas three other patients were processed with MiXCR and VDJtools. To correct CD4 versus CD8 sorting errors, any sequence found in both subsets at a frequency ratio below 5:1 was removed. Because the origin of CDR3 nucleotide sequences shared between donor and recipient could not be assigned, those sequences were removed. At least 2-fold expansion over unstimulated cells and a minimum CFSE-low frequency of 0.002% (template counts) or 0.001% (read counts) were required for clones to be classified as alloreactive. Clones detected in sequenced pre-transplant spleen, lymph node, or MLR CFSE-low populations of the donor or recipient were defined as mappable. The cumulative frequency of alloreactive clones was calculated as a percentage of all sequences, weighted by copy number. TCRdb obtained this table from immuneACCESS and retained in-frame rearrangements with V and J assigned. These tables miss some clones; where compared with another copy, unresolved V genes account for less than half of the shortfall, and the remainder is unexplained. V and J calls and clone size come straight from that table; D and trimming were deduced from the DNA. The sample contains about 110,000 clones, about nine tenths of them found a single time. The ten largest make up less than 0.8% of the sample.

This specimen belongs to a study of graft-versus-host responses after intestinal transplantation (dated by TCRdb to the early 2020s). Background for the entire study: Multivisceral, liver-intestinal, or isolated intestinal transplants were received by the recipients. Every recipient was given anti-thymocyte globulin induction, then maintenance tacrolimus and steroids for two to three years. After intestinal transplantation, graft-versus-host and host-versus-graft alloreactive T cell clones were followed in the graft, circulation and bone marrow using bulk TCR-beta CDR3 sequencing. Alloreactive clones were identified by sequencing pre-transplant mixed lymphocyte reaction products and comparing them with unstimulated pre-transplant donor and recipient T cells. Of the 20 to 25 intestinal transplant recipients enrolled in the cohort, one of whom was a retransplant, a few patients without pretransplant specimens were excluded. Donor T cell macrochimerism was defined as a peak of at least 4% donor T cells among recipient peripheral blood mononuclear cells. Instead of going to the commercial service, samples from a few later patients were sequenced in-house on an Illumina MiSeq and processed with MiXCR.

General conclusions and limits of the study: GvH clones turned up in recipient bone marrow, with some appearing earlier in ileal mucosa or blood, a pattern consistent with an intestinal mucosal origin. Early after transplant, peak levels of circulating GvH clones were associated with declines in HvG clones. In the allografts of patients with donor T cell macrochimerism, GvH to HvG T cell clonal ratios were high. Conclusions were limited by the relatively low number and heterogeneity of intestinal transplant patients.

The sample's time point label, decoded: cells obtained before transplantation from donor or recipient. CD3+CD4+ and CD3+CD8+ populations were FACS-sorted from unstimulated pre-transplant donor and recipient cells taken from spleen or lymph nodes. Sample: unstimulated CD4+ T cells sorted from spleen or lymph node cells, taken before transplant. The TCR was taken from a human donor who was the organ donor for an intestinal transplant. This chain joins TRBV10-3 to TRBJ2-3, with no reliable assignment of the D segment. The encoded CDR3 is CAINTDFTDTQYF. The DNA is TGTGCCATCAATACAGACTTCACAGATACGCAGTATTTT.